Listed below are T cell receptor beta chains from one sample, sequenced in a study of T cell responses to AZD1222 COVID-19 vaccine. Clones were read by immunoSEQ multiplex PCR, and TCRdb kept only the in-frame ones, dropping some. Counted here are roughly 150,000 clones, about nine tenths occurring once; the ten biggest clones make up roughly 1.9%. The material sequenced was peripheral blood, taken on day 0 of AZD1222 vaccination. These receptor sequences come from an adult in good health. Each CDR3 is given with its conserved first and last residue. A D gene is named only where the DNA matches it firmly. A clone size is listed for some rows: how often the clone was seen (once, few, many), or a class if it is expanded.

17,NA,TRBV11-2,NA,TRBJ1-4,CASSSSIWAAVGEKLFF,TGTGCCAGCAGCTCTTCGATCTGGGCAGCCGTCGGCGAAAAACTGTTTTTT
15,NA,TRBV7-9,NA,TRBJ1-2,CASSLSRQDGYGYTF,TGTGCCAGCAGCTTATCTAGACAGGATGGGTATGGCTACACCTTC
13,NA,TRBV19,NA,TRBJ2-1,CASSETSYNEQFF,TGTGCCAGTAGCGAGACTTCGTACAATGAGCAGTTCTTC
16,TRBD2,TRBV9,once,TRBJ2-1,CASSSGAGGPSDEQFF,TGTGCCAGCAGCTCAGGAGCGGGAGGGCCCAGCGATGAGCAGTTCTTC
13,TRBD1,TRBV11-3,NA,TRBJ1-6,CASSQTGESPLHF,TGTGCCAGCAGCCAAACAGGGGAGTCACCCCTCCACTTT
14,NA,TRBV4-3,NA,TRBJ2-2,CASSQDSGTGELFF,TGCGCCAGCAGCCAAGACTCGGGCACCGGGGAGCTGTTTTTT
15,TRBD1,TRBV29-1,NA,TRBJ2-3,CSVVAYRGGTDTQYF,TGCAGCGTCGTGGCATACAGGGGGGGCACAGATACGCAGTATTTT
13,NA,TRBV28,NA,TRBJ2-3,CASTRVNGDTQYF,TGTGCCAGCACACGGGTTAACGGGGATACGCAGTATTTT
17,TRBD1,TRBV28,NA,TRBJ1-3,CASSSDWGQGDSHTIYF,TGTGCCAGCAGTTCCGACTGGGGACAGGGAGATTCACACACCATATATTTT
16,NA,TRBV5-4,NA,TRBJ1-6,CASSLGLDRKNSPLHF,TGTGCCAGCAGCTTGGGATTGGACAGAAAGAATTCACCCCTCCACTTT
11,NA,TRBV28,NA,TRBJ1-6,CASRGNSPLHF,TGTGCCAGCAGGGGTAATTCACCCCTCCACTTT
15,TRBD2,TRBV7-2,NA,TRBJ2-7,CASSSSSGKSYEQYF,TGTGCCAGCAGCTCATCCAGCGGGAAATCTTACGAGCAGTACTTC
13,NA,TRBV28,NA,TRBJ2-7,CATMEGILYEQYF,TGTGCTACCATGGAGGGTATACTCTACGAGCAGTACTTC
18,NA,TRBV7-2,few,TRBJ1-4,CASSSPWGVGATNEKLFF,TGTGCCAGCAGCTCCCCATGGGGTGTCGGAGCAACTAATGAAAAACTGTTTTTT
12,NA,TRBV4-1,NA,TRBJ2-1,CASSQDVNEQFF,TGCGCCAGCAGCCAAGATGTAAATGAGCAGTTCTTC
14,NA,TRBV3-1/TRBV3-2,NA,TRBJ1-2,CASSQGEASHGYTF,TGTGCCAGCAGCCAAGGGGAGGCCAGTCATGGCTACACCTTC
13,TRBD1,TRBV30,once,TRBJ2-3,CACDRGSADTQYF,TGTGCCTGTGACAGGGGATCCGCAGATACGCAGTATTTT
16,NA,TRBV24-1,NA,TRBJ2-3,CATSDSGQVSTDTQYF,TGTGCCACCAGTGATTCCGGGCAGGTCAGCACAGATACGCAGTATTTT
15,TRBD1,TRBV10-3,NA,TRBJ2-7,CAIRDRSGYTYEQYF,TGTGCCATCCGGGACAGGTCAGGCTATACCTACGAGCAGTACTTC
16,TRBD1,TRBV6-5,NA,TRBJ2-4,CASSSGQLVAKNIQYF,TGTGCCAGCAGTTCGGGACAGTTGGTCGCCAAAAACATTCAGTACTTC
14,TRBD2,TRBV5-1,NA,TRBJ2-7,CASNLAGGDYEQYF,TGCGCCAGCAACCTAGCGGGAGGCGACTACGAGCAGTACTTC
16,NA,TRBV4-3,NA,TRBJ2-7,CASSQDVTGKTYEQYF,TGCGCCAGCAGCCAAGATGTCACAGGGAAAACCTACGAGCAGTACTTC
17,TRBD2,TRBV28,NA,TRBJ2-3,CASSQYTSGRSADTQYF,TGTGCCAGCAGTCAATACACTAGCGGGAGGTCAGCAGATACGCAGTATTTT
16,NA,TRBV11-2,NA,TRBJ2-6,CASSPLKGSGANVLTF,TGTGCCAGCAGCCCTTTAAAGGGTTCTGGGGCCAACGTCCTGACTTTC
14,NA,TRBV7-2,NA,TRBJ2-7,CASSLSRDSYEQYF,TGTGCCAGCAGCTTAAGCAGGGATTCCTACGAGCAGTACTTC
16,TRBD1,TRBV7-2,NA,TRBJ1-1,CASSLGDRVGGTEAFF,TGTGCCAGCAGCTTAGGGGACAGGGTCGGGGGCACTGAAGCTTTCTTT
15,NA,TRBV6-1,NA,TRBJ2-3,CASSEELLSPSSQYF,TGTGCCAGCAGTGAGGAGTTGTTATCACCTTCATCGCAGTATTTT
15,NA,TRBV7-9,NA,TRBJ2-2,CASSLGSILTGELFF,TGTGCCAGCAGCTTAGGGTCTATTTTAACCGGGGAGCTGTTTTTT
15,NA,TRBV4-1,NA,TRBJ1-1,CASSQGSTANTEAFF,TGCGCCAGCAGCCAAGGATCGACAGCGAACACTGAAGCTTTCTTT
17,TRBD1,TRBV3-1/TRBV3-2,few,TRBJ1-2,CASSQEGTGGRVYGYTF,TGTGCCAGCAGCCAAGAAGGAACAGGGGGTAGGGTTTATGGCTACACCTTC
13,TRBD1,TRBV20-1,once,TRBJ1-5,CSASGRGDQPQHF,TGCAGTGCTAGTGGCAGGGGGGATCAGCCCCAGCATTTT
17,NA,TRBV21-1,once,TRBJ1-1,CASSKRRGPPVNTEAFF,TGTGCCAGCAGCAAAAGGAGGGGCCCCCCAGTGAACACTGAAGCTTTCTTT
13,NA,TRBV12-3/TRBV12-4,NA,TRBJ1-5,CASSSQGNQPQHF,TGTGCCAGCAGTTCTCAGGGGAACCAGCCCCAGCATTTT
19,NA,TRBV7-2,NA,TRBJ1-3,CASSLAEGGAEISGNTIYF,TGTGCCAGCAGCTTAGCTGAAGGAGGCGCCGAGATCTCTGGAAACACCATATATTTT
12,NA,TRBV20-1,NA,TRBJ1-2,CSASKESYGYTF,TGCAGTGCTAGTAAGGAATCCTATGGCTACACCTTC
16,TRBD1,TRBV28,NA,TRBJ1-3,CASRERQGEDGNTIYF,TGTGCCAGCAGGGAGCGACAGGGGGAAGATGGAAACACCATATATTTT
16,NA,TRBV7-3,NA,TRBJ1-1,CASSLRLAGSGTEAFF,TGTGCCAGCAGCTTACGTTTAGCAGGAAGTGGCACTGAAGCTTTCTTT
16,NA,TRBV6-5,NA,TRBJ2-1,CASSYSAEIGYNEQFF,TGTGCCAGCAGTTACTCGGCAGAGATAGGCTACAATGAGCAGTTCTTC
15,TRBD1,TRBV4-3,NA,TRBJ2-7,CASSQDLGQLYEQYF,TGCGCCAGCAGCCAAGATTTGGGACAGCTTTACGAGCAGTACTTC
15,TRBD1,TRBV7-2,NA,TRBJ2-2,CASSIRDRVTGELFF,TGTGCCAGCAGCATCCGGGACAGGGTCACCGGGGAGCTGTTTTTT
14,TRBD2,TRBV28,NA,TRBJ2-7,CASSSGLAAYEQYF,TGTGCCAGCAGTTCGGGACTAGCGGCCTACGAGCAGTACTTC
13,NA,TRBV19,NA,TRBJ2-1,CASSMDIYNEQFF,TGTGCCAGTAGTATGGACATTTACAATGAGCAGTTCTTC
13,TRBD1,TRBV7-2,NA,TRBJ2-7,CASSLAAGGEQYF,TGTGCCAGCAGCTTAGCGGCAGGGGGCGAGCAGTACTTC
17,NA,TRBV28,few,TRBJ1-4,CASSLLPVLSTNEKLFF,TGTGCCAGCAGTTTATTGCCGGTATTATCGACTAATGAAAAACTGTTTTTT